This TCR beta chain was profiled in a study of early T cells in non-severe SARS-CoV-2 infection. In regard to this clonotype: The target antigen is unknown.

TCRdb called the 5' RACE reads again in MiXCR, with one record for every CDR3 protein. Of tens of thousands of distinct CDR3 sequences in the sample, approximately 17% were seen once. The CDR3 has 13 amino acids. Deletions cut 6 bases from V and 4 bases from J, with 13 bases between. Looked up from germline, CDR1 is SGHRS and CDR2 is YFSETQ. Broader study findings: VDJdb-based annotation leaned toward anti-spike CD8 responses and missed private and CD4 specificities.

This receptor was taken from an adult who was a healthcare worker with PCR-confirmed SARS-CoV-2 infection or an uninfected control (not recorded which). Material: whole blood, obtained at baseline. The chain carries TRBV5-1 and TRBJ1-1; the D is unclear. CDR3 loop: CASTLTASTEAFF. CDR3 nucleotide sequence: TGCGCCAGCACCCTGACGGCTTCCACTGAAGCTTTCTTT.